A single T cell receptor (beta chain) is shown here with its context. This sample is drawn from a study of blood T cell repertoires in COVID-19. CDR3 length: 15 amino acids. Between the trimmed V and J ends, which lost 1 base and 10 bases, there was a span of 19 bases. Germline assignment: CDR1 LGHNA and CDR2 YNFKEQ. Method: immunoSEQ multiplex PCR; TCRdb's copy keeps in-frame clones and lacks some. The sample comprises about 120,000 clones, just over 85% of which are singletons, and 3.5% to 5% rests with the top ten. Specimen: peripheral blood. The chain employs TRBV4-2 and TRBJ1-1, with D possibly being TRBD1 (6 bases). The clonotype originates from a man aged 40-50 years with acute or convalescent COVID-19. The DNA for the CDR3 is TGTGCCAGCAGCCAAGGCCCGGACAGAGGGTACGGAGCTTTCTTT. The encoded protein is CASSQGPDRGYGAFF.